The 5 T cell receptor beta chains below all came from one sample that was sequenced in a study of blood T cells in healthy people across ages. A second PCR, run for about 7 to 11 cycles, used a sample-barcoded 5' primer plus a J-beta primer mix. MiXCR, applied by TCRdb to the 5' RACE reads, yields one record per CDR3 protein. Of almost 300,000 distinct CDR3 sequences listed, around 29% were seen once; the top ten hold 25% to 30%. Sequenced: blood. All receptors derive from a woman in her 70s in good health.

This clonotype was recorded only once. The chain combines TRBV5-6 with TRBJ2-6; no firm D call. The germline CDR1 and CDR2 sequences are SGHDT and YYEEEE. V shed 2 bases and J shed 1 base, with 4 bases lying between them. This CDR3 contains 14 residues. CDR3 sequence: CASSFNSGANVLTF. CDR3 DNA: TGTGCCAGCAGCTTCAATTCTGGGGCCAACGTCCTGACTTTC.

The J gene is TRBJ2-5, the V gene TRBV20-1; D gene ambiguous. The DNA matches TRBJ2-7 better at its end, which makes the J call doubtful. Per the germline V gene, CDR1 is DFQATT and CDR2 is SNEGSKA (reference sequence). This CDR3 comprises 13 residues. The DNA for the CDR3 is TGCAGTGCTAGCGGCGAGTTGGGCTACGAGCAGTACTTC. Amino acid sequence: CSASGELGYEQYF.

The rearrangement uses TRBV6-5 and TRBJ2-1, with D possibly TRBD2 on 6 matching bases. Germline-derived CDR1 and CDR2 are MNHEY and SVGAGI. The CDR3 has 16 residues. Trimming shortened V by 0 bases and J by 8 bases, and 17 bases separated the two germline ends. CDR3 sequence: CASSYSLRLVVDEQFF. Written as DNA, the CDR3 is TGTGCCAGCAGTTACTCGTTGCGACTAGTTGTGGATGAGCAGTTCTTC.

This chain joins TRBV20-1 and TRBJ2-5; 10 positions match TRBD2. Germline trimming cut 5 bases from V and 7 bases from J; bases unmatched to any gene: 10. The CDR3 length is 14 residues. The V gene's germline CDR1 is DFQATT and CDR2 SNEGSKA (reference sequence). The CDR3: CSAATGTSVVTQYF. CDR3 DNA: TGCAGTGCTGCTACCGGGACTAGCGTTGTGACCCAGTACTTC.

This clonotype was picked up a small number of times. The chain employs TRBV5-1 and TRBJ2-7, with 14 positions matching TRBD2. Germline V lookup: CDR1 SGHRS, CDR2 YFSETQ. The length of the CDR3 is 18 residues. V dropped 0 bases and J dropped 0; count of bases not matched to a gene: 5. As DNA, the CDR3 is TGCGCCAGCAGCTTGGGCCCCGGGACTAGCGGGAGCTCCTACGAGCAGTACTTC. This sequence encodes CASSLGPGTSGSSYEQYF.